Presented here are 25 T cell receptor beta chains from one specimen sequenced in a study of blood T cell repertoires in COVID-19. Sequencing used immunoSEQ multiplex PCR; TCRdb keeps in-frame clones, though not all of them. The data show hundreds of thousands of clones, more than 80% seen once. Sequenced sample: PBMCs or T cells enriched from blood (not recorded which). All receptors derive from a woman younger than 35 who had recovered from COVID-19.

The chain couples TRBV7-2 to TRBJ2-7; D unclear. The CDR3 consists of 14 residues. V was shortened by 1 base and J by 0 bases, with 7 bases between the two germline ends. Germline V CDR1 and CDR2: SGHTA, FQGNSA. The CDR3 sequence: CASSLDSNSYEQYF. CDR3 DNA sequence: TGTGCCAGCAGCTTAGACAGTAACTCCTACGAGCAGTACTTC.

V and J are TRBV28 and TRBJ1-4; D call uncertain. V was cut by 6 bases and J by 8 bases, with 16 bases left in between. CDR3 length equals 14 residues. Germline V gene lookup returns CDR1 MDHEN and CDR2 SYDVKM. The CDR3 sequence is CASSTPGGSEKLFF. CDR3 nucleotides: TGTGCCAGCAGCACCCCAGGAGGTAGCGAAAAACTGTTTTTT.

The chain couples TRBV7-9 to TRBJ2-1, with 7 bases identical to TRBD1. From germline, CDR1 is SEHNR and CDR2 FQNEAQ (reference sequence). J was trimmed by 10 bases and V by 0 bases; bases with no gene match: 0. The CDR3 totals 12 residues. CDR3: CASSLATGEQFF. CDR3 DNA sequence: TGTGCCAGCAGCTTAGCGACAGGGGAGCAGTTCTTC.

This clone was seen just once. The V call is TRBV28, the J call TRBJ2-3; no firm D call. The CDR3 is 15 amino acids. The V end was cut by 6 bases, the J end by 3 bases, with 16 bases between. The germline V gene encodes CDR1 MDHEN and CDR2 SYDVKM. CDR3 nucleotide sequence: TGTGCCAGCAGCCCCACCCCTGTGAGAACAGATACGCAGTATTTT. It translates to CASSPTPVRTDTQYF. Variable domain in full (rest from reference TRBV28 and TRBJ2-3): DVKVTQSSRYLVKRTGEKVFLECVQDMDHENMFWYRQDPGLGLRLIYFSYDVKMKEKGDIPEGYSVSREKKERFSLILESASTNQTSMYLCASSPTPVRTDTQYFGPGTRLTVL.

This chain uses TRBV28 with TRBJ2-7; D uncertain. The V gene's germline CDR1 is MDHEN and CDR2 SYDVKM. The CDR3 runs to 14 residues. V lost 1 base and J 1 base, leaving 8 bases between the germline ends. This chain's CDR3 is CASSLLIASYEQYF. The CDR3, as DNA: TGTGCCAGCAGTTTATTAATAGCTTCCTACGAGCAGTACTTC.

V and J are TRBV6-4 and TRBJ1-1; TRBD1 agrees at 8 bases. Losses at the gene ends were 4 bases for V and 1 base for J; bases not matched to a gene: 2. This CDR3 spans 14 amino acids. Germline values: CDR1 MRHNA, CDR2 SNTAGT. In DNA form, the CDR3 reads TGTGCCAGCAGTGCGGACAGGGAGAACACTGAAGCTTTCTTT. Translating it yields CASSADRENTEAFF.

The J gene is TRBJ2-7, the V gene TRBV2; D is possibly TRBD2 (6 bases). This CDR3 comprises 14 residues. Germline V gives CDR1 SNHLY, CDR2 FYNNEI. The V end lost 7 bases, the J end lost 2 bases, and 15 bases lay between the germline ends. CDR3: CASTRDWTTYEQYF. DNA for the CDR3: TGTGCCAGCACCCGGGACTGGACTACCTACGAGCAGTACTTC.

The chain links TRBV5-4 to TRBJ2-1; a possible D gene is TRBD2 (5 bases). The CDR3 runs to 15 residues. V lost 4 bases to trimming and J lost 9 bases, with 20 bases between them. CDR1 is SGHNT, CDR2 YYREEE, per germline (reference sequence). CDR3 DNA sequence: TGTGCCAGCAGCCAGGATCGGACTTTCGGCAGTGAGCAGTTCTTC. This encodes CASSQDRTFGSEQFF.

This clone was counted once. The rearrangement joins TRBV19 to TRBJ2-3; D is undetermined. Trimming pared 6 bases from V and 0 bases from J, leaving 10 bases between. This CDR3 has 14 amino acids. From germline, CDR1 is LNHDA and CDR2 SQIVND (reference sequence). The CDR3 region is CASRRPGSTDTQYF. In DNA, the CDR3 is TGTGCCAGTAGGCGGCCGGGTAGCACAGATACGCAGTATTTT.

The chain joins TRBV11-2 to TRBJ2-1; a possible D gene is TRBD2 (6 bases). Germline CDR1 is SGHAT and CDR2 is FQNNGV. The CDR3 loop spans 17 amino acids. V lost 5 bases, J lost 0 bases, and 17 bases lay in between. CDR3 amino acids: CASSPRDFGSSYNEQFF. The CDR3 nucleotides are TGTGCCAGCAGCCCACGGGACTTCGGTAGCTCCTACAATGAGCAGTTCTTC.

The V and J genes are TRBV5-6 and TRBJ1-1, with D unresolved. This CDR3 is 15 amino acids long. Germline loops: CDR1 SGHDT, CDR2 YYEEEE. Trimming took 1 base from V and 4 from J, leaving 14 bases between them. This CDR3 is CASSLFGEGSTEAFF. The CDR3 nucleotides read TGTGCCAGCAGCTTGTTTGGGGAAGGGAGCACTGAAGCTTTCTTT.

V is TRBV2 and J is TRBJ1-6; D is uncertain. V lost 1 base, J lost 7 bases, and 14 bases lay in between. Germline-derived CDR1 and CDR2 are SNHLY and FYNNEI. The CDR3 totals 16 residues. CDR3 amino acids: CASSEDIGVGNSPLHF. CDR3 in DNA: TGTGCCAGCAGTGAAGATATTGGCGTCGGGAATTCACCCCTCCACTTT.

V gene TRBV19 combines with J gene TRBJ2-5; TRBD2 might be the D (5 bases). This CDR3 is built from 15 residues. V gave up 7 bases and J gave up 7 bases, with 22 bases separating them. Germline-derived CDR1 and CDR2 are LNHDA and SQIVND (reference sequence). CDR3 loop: CASTPGLDRGGTQYF. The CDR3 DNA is TGTGCCAGTACCCCCGGACTCGACCGAGGAGGGACCCAGTACTTC.

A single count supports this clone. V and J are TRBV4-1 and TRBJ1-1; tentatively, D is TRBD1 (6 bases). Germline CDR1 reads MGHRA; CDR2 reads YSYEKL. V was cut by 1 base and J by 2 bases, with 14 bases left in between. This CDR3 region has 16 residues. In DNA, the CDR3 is TGCGCCAGCAGCCAAGTGGTTCCCAGGGGTAACACTGAAGCTTTCTTT. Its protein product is CASSQVVPRGNTEAFF.

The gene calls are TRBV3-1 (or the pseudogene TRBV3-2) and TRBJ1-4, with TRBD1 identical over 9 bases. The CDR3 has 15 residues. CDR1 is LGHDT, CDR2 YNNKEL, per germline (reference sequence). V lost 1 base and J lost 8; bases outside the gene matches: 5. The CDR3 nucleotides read TGTGCCAGCAGCCAAGGGGGACAGGGCGGCGAAAAACTGTTTTTT. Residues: CASSQGGQGGEKLFF.

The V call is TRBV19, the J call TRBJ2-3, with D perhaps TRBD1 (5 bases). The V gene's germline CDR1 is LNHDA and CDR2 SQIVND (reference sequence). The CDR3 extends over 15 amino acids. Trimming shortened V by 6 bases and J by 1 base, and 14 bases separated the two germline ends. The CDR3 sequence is CASRFGSGRTDTQYF. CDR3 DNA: TGTGCCAGTAGGTTTGGGTCAGGGCGCACAGATACGCAGTATTTT. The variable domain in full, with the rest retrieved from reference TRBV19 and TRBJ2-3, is DGGITQSPKYLFRKEGQNVTLSCEQNLNHDAMYWYRQDPGQGLRLIYYSQIVNDFQKGDIAEGYSVSREKKESFPLTVTSAQKNPTAFYLCASRFGSGRTDTQYFGPGTRLTVL.

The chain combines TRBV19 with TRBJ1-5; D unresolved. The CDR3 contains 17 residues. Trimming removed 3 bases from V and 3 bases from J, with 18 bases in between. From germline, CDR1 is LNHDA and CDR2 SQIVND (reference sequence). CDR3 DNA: TGTGCCAGTAGTATTAGTGGAGGCCGGCCCTTCAATCAGCCCCAGCATTTT. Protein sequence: CASSISGGRPFNQPQHF.

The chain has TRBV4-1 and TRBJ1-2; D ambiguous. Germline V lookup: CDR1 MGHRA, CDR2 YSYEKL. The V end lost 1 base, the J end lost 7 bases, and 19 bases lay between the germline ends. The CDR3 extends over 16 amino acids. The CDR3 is CASSQGAVPPLSGYTF. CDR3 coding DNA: TGCGCCAGCAGCCAAGGAGCGGTGCCCCCGTTAAGTGGCTACACCTTC.

CDR3 in amino acids: CASSQLGGEKLFF. CDR3 bases: TGTGCCAGCTCACAACTTGGAGGGGAAAAACTGTTTTTT. V and J are TRBV18 and TRBJ1-4; unclear D gene. Looked up from germline, CDR1 is KGHSH and CDR2 is LQKENI. V was shortened by 4 bases and J by 8 bases, with 11 bases between the two germline ends. The CDR3 length is 13 residues.

The CDR3 is CATSDPRGGATDTQYF. CDR3 nucleotide sequence: TGTGCCACCAGTGACCCGAGAGGGGGGGCCACAGATACGCAGTATTTT. The chain has TRBV24-1 and TRBJ2-3, with D possibly being TRBD2 (7 bases). Trimming stripped 4 bases from V and 2 bases from J, with 15 bases between. Germline lookup yields CDR1 KGHDR and CDR2 SFDVKD. CDR3 length: 16 residues.

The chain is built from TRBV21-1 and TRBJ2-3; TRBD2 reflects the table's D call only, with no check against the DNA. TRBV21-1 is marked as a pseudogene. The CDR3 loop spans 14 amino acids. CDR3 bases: TGTGCCAGCAAGGGACTAGGCGGCACAGATACGCAGTATTTT. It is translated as CASKGLGGTDTQYF.

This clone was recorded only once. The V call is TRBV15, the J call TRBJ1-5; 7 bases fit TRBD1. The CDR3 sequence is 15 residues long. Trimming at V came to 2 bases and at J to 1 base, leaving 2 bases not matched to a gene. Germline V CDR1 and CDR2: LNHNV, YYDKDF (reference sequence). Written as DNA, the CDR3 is TGTGCCACCAGCAGACCGACAGGGAGCAATCAGCCCCAGCATTTT. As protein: CATSRPTGSNQPQHF.

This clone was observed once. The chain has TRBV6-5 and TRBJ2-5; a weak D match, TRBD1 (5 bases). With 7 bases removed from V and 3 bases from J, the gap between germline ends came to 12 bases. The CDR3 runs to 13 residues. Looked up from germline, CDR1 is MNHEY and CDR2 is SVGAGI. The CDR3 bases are TGTGCCAGCAATATAGGGGCTGAAGAGACCCAGTACTTC. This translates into CASNIGAEETQYF.

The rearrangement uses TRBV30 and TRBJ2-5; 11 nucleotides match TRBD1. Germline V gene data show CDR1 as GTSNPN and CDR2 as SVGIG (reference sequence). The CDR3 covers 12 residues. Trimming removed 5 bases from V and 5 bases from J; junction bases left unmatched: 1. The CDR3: CAWGTGGETQYF. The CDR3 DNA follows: TGTGCCTGGGGGACAGGGGGGGAGACCCAGTACTTC.

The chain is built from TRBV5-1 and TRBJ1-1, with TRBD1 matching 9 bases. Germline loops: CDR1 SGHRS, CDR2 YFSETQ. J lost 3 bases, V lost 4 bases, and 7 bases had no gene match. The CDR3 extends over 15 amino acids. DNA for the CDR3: TGCGCCAGCAGCGTCCGACAGGGGGTAGACACTGAAGCTTTCTTT. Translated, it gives CASSVRQGVDTEAFF.